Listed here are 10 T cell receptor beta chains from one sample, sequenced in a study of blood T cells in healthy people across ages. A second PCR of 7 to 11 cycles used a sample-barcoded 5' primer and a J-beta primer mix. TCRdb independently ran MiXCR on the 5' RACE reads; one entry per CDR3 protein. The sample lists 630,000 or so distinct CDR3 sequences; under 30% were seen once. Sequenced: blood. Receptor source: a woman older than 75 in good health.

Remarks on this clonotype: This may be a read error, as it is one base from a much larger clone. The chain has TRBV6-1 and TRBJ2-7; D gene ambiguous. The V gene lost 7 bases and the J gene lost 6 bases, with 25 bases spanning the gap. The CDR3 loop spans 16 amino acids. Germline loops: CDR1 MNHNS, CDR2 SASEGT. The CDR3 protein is CASKLRGVGTACEQYF. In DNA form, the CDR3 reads TGTGCCAGCAAATTAAGAGGTGTCGGCACAGCCTGCGAGCAGTACTTC.

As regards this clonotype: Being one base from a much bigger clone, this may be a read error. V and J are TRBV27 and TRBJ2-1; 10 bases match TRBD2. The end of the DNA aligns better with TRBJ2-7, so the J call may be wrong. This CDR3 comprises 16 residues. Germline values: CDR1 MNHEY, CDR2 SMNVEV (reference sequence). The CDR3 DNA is TGTGCCAGCAGTTTTTTGGTAGCGGGGGGCCACAATGAGCAGTACTTC. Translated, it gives CASSFLVAGGHNEQYF.

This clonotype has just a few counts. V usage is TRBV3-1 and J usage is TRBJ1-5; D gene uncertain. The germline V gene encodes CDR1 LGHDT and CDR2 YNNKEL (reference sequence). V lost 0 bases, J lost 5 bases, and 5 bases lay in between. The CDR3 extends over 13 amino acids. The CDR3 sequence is CASSQDFDQPQHF. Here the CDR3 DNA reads TGTGCCAGCAGCCAAGATTTTGATCAGCCCCAGCATTTT.

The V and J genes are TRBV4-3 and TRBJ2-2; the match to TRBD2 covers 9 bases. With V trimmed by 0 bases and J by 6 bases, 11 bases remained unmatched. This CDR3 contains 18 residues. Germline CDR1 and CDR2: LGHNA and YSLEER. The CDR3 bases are TGCGCCAGCAGCCAAGATCTCGCGGGGGGGGCTGGCGCCGGGGAGCTGTTTTTT. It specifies CASSQDLAGGAGAGELFF.

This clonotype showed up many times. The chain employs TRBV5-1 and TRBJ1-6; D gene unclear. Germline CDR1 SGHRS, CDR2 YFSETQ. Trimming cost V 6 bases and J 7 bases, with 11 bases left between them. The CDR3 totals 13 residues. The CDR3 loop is CASMGSQNSPLHF. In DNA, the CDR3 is TGCGCCAGCATGGGGTCCCAGAATTCACCCCTCCACTTT.

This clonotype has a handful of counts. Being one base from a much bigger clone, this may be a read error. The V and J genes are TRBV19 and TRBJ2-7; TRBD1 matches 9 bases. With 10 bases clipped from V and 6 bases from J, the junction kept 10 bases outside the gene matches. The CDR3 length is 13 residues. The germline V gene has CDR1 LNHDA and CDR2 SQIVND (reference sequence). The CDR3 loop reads CATMGQGCGEQYF. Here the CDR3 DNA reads TGTGCCACCATGGGACAGGGCTGCGGCGAGCAGTACTTC.

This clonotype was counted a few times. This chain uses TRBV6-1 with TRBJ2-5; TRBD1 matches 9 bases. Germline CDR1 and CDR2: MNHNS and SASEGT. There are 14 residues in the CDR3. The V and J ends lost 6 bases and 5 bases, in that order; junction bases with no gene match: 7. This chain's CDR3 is CASRPPGTGETQYF. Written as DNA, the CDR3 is TGTGCCAGCAGGCCCCCCGGGACAGGGGAGACCCAGTACTTC.

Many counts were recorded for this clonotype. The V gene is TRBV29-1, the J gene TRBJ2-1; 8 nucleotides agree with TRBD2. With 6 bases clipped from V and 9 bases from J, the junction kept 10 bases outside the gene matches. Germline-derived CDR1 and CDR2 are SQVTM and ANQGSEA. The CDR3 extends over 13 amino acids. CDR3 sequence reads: CSVREALEREQFF. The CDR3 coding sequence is TGCAGCGTGCGGGAGGCTCTCGAACGTGAGCAGTTCTTC.

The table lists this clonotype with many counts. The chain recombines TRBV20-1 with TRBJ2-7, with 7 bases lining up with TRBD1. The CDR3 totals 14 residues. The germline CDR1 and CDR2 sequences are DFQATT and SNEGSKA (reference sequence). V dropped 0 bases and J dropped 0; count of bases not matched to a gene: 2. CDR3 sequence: CSAREGTVSYEQYF. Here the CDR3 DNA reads TGCAGTGCTAGAGAGGGGACAGTCTCCTACGAGCAGTACTTC.

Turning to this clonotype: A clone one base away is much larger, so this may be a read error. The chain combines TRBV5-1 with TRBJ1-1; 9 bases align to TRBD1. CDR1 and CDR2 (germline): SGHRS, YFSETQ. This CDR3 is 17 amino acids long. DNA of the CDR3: TGCGCCAGCAGCTTGGCGGGGACAGGGATGGTAAGAACTGGAGCTTTCTTT. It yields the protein CASSLAGTGMVRTGAFF.